This T cell receptor beta chain was retrieved from a study of blood T cell repertoires in COVID-19. Study background: From the United States, Italy and Spain came samples of acute and convalescent COVID-19. PBMCs, B-cell-depleted T cells, or T cells were the source of the cDNA or gDNA that made up the material.

CDR1 is LNHNV and CDR2 is YYDKDF in the germline V gene (reference sequence). The CDR3 has 16 residues. The ends were cut back, 4 bases at V and 2 bases at J, with 15 bases in the middle. In the original processing: Researchers report that nucleated cell counts were estimated from reference gene primer amplification. The repertoire was sequenced with immunoSEQ multiplex PCR; TCRdb's copy has only in-frame clones and lacks some. That table furnishes V, J and clone size, whereas the DNA furnished D and trimming. The data show roughly 46,000 clones, 87% seen once. The chain employs TRBV15 and TRBJ1-3, with D maybe TRBD1 (6 bases). The TCR sequence derives from a human donor in a cohort sampled during active COVID-19. The sample comprised peripheral blood. CDR3 in DNA: TGTGCCACCAGCAACAGGGTCGAGGGTCCTGGAAACACCATATATTTT. This gives the protein CATSNRVEGPGNTIYF.